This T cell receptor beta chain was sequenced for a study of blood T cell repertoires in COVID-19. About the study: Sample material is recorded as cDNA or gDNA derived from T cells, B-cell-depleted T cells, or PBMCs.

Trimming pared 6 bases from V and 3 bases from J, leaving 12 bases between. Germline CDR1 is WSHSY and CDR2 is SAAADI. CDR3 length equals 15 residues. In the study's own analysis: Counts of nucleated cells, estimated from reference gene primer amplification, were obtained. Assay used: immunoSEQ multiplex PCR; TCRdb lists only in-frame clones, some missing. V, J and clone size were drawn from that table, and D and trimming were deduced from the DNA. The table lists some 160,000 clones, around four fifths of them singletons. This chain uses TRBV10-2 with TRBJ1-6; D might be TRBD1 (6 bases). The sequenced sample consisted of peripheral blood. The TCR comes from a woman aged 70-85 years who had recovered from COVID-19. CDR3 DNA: TGCGCCAGCAGGACCCCGACAGGCTATAATTCACCCCTCCACTTT. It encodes CASRTPTGYNSPLHF.